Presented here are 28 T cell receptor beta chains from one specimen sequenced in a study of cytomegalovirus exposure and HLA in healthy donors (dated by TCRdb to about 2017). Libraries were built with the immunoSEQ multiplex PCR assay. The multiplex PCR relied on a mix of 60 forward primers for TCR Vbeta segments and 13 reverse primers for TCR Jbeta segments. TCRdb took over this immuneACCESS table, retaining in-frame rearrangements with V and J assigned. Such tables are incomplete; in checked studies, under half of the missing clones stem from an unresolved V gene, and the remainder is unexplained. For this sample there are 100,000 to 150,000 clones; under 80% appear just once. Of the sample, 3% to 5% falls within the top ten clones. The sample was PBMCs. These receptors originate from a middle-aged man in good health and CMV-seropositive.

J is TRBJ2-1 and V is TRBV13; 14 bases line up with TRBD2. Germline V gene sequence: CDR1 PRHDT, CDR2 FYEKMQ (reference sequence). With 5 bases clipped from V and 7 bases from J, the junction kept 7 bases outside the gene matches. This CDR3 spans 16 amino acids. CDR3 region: CASSRTGLAGGNEQFF. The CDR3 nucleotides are TGTGCCAGCAGCCGCACCGGACTAGCGGGGGGTAATGAGCAGTTCTTC.

The CDR3 loop is CASTRTGTYEQYF. CDR3 sequence (DNA): TGTGCCAGCACGAGGACAGGGACCTACGAGCAGTACTTC. The V and J genes are TRBV6-6 and TRBJ2-7, with TRBD1 identical over 8 bases. The V gene's germline CDR1 is MNHNY and CDR2 SVGAGI (reference sequence). This CDR3 has 13 residues. V lost 7 bases, J lost 2 bases, and 4 bases stayed unmatched.

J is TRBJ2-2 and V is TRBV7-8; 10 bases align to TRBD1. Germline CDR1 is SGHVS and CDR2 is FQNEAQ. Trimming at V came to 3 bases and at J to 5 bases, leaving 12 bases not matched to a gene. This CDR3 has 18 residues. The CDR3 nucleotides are TGTGCCAGCAGCTTCGGGACAGGGGCCGTTGGGTTAACCGGGGAGCTGTTTTTT. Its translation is CASSFGTGAVGLTGELFF.

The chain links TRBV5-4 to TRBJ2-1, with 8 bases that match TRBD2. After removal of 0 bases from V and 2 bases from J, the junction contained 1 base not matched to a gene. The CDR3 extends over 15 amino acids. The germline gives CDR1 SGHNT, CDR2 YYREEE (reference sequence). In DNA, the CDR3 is TGTGCCAGCAGCTTGGATAGCGGGACCTACAATGAGCAGTTCTTC. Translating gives CASSLDSGTYNEQFF.

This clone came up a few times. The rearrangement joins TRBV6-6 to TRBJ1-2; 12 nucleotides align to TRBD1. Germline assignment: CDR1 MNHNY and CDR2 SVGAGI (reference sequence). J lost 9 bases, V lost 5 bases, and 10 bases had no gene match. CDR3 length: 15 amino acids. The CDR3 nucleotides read TGTGCCAGCAGTCCCGGGACAGGGGGCCGAAGGAGCTACACCTTC. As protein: CASSPGTGGRRSYTF.

This CDR3 reads CASSVAPGSGNTIYF. The CDR3 nucleotides are TGTGCCAGCAGCGTAGCTCCAGGGTCTGGAAACACCATATATTTT. The chain couples TRBV9 to TRBJ1-3; D may be TRBD1 (5 bases). Germline V gene sequence: CDR1 SGDLS, CDR2 YYNGEE. The CDR3 is made up of 15 amino acids. The V end lost 0 bases, the J end lost 1 base, and 8 bases lay between the germline ends.

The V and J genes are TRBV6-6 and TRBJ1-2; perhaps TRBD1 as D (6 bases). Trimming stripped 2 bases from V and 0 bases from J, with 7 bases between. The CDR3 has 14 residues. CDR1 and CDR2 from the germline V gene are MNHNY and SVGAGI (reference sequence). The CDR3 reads CASSYKGANYGYTF. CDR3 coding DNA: TGTGCCAGCAGTTACAAGGGGGCTAACTATGGCTACACCTTC.

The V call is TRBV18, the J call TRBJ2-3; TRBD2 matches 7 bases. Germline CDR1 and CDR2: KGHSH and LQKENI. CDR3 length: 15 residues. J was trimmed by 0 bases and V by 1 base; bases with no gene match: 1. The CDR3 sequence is CASSPLAGSTDTQYF. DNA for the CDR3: TGTGCCAGCTCACCACTAGCGGGTAGCACAGATACGCAGTATTTT.

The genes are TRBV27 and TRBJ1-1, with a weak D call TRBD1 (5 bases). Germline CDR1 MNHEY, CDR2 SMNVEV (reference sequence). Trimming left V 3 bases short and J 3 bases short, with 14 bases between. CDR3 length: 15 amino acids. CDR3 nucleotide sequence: TGTGCCAGCAGTTTTGTTGCCAGGGCAGACACTGAAGCTTTCTTT. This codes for CASSFVARADTEAFF.

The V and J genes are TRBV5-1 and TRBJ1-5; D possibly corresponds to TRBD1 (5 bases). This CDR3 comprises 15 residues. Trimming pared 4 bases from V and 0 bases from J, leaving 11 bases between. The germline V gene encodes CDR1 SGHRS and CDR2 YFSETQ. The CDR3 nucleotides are TGCGCCAGCAGCCCGACAGAATATAGCAATCAGCCCCAGCATTTT. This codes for CASSPTEYSNQPQHF.

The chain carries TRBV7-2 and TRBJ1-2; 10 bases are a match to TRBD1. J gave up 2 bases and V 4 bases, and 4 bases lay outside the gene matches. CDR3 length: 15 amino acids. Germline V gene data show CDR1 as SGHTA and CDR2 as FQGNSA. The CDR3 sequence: CASSYGQGENYGYTF. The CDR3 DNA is TGTGCCAGCAGCTACGGACAGGGGGAGAACTATGGCTACACCTTC.

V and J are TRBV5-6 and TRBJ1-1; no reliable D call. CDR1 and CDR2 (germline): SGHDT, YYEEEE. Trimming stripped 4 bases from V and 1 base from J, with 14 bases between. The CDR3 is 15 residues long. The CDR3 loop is CASSIPKSGNTEAFF. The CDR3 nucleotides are TGTGCCAGCAGCATCCCTAAATCAGGGAACACTGAAGCTTTCTTT.

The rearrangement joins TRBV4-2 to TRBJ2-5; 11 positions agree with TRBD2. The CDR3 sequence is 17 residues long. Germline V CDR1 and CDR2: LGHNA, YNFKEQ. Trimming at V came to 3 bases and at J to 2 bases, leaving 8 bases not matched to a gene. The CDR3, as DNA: TGTGCCAGCAGCCAGTTCGGACTAGCGGGCTCTCAAGAGACCCAGTACTTC. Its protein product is CASSQFGLAGSQETQYF.

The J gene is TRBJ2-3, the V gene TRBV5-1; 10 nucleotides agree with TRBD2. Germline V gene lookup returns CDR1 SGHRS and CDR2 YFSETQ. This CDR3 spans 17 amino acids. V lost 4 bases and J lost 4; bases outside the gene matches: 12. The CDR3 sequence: CASSRGLAKGFADTQYF. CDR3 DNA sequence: TGCGCCAGCAGCCGGGGACTAGCGAAGGGGTTCGCAGATACGCAGTATTTT.

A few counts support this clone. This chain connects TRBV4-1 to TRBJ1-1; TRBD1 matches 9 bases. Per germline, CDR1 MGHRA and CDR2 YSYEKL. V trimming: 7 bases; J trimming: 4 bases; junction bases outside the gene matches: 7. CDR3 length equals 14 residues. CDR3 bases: TGCGCCAGCACCACAGGGGGCTGGGTCACTGAAGCTTTCTTT. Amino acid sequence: CASTTGGWVTEAFF.

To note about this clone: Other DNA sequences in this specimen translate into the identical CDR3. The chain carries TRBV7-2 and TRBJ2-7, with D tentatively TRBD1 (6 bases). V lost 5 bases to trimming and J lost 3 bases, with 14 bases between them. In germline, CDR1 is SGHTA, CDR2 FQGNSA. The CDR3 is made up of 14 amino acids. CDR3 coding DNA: TGTGCCAGCAGCGTCGCTCAGGGGCACTACGAGCAGTACTTC. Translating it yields CASSVAQGHYEQYF. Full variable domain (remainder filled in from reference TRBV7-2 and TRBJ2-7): GAGVSQSPSNKVTEKGKDVELRCDPISGHTALYWYRQSLGQGLEFLIYFQGNSAPDKSGLPSDRFSAERTGGSVSTLTIQRTQQEDSAVYLCASSVAQGHYEQYFGPGTRLTVT.

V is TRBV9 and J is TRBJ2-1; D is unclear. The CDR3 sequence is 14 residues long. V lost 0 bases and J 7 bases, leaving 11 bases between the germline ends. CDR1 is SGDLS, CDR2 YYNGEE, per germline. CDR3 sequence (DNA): TGTGCCAGCAGCGTAGACGGGTTCCTTAATGAGCAGTTCTTC. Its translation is CASSVDGFLNEQFF.

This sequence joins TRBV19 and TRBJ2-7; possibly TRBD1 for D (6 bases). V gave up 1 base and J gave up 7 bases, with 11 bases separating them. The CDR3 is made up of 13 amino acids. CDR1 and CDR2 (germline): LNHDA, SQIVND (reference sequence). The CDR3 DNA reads TGTGCCAGTAGTATAGGGGACAAATGGGAGCAGTACTTC. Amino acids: CASSIGDKWEQYF.

CDR3 in DNA: TGTGCCAGCAGTTTTTCCGGGGGAAGCTACGTTGCTTTCTTT. It translates to CASSFSGGSYVAFF. The chain carries TRBV6-5 and TRBJ1-1, with D perhaps matching TRBD1 (5 bases). Germline V gene data show CDR1 as MNHEY and CDR2 as SVGAGI. The CDR3 sequence is 14 residues long. Trimming removed 4 bases from V and 11 bases from J, with 20 bases in between.

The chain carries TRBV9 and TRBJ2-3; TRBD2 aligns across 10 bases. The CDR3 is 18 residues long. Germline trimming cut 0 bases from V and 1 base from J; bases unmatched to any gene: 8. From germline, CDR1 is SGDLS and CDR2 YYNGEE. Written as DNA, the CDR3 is TGTGCCAGCAGCGTAGTTCCAGCGGGGGGGCCGGGCACAGATACGCAGTATTTT. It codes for CASSVVPAGGPGTDTQYF.

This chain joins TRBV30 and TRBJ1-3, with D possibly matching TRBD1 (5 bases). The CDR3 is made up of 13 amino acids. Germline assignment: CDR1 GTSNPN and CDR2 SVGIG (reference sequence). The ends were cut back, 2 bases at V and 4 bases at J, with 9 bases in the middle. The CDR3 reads CAWSHAGGNTIYF. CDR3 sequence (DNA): TGTGCCTGGAGTCACGCAGGGGGAAACACCATATATTTT.

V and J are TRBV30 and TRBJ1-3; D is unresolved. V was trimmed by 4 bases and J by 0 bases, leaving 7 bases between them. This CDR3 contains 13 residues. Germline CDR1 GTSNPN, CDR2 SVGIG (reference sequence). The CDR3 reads CAWIPSSGNTIYF. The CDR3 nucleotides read TGTGCCTGGATTCCGAGCTCTGGAAACACCATATATTTT.

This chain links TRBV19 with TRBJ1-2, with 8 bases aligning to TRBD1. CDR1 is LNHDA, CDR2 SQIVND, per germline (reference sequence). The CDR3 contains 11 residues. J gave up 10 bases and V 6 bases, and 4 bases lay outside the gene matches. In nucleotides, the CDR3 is TGTGCCAGTAGGACAGGGGAGGCCTACACCTTC. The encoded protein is CASRTGEAYTF.

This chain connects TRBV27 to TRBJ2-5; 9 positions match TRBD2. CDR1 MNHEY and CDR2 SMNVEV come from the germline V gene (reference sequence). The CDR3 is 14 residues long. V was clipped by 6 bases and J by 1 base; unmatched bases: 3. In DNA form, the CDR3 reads TGTGCCAGCAGCCGGCGGGGGGGCCAAGAGACCCAGTACTTC. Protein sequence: CASSRRGGQETQYF.

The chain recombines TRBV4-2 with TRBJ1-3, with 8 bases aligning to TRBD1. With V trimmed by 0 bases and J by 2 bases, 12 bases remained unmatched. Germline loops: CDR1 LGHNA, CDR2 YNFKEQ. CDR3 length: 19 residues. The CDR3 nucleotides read TGTGCCAGCAGCCAAGATGGGCCAGGGGGCGTAAGAGCTGGAAACACCATATATTTT. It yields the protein CASSQDGPGGVRAGNTIYF.

The CDR3 protein is CASSLNPGTYEQYF. The CDR3 nucleotides read TGTGCCAGCAGCTTAAATCCAGGGACCTACGAGCAGTACTTC. This sequence joins TRBV7-2 and TRBJ2-7; a weak D match, TRBD1 (5 bases). Germline CDR1 reads SGHTA; CDR2 reads FQGNSA. V shed 2 bases and J shed 2 bases, with 10 bases lying between them. The CDR3 extends over 14 amino acids.

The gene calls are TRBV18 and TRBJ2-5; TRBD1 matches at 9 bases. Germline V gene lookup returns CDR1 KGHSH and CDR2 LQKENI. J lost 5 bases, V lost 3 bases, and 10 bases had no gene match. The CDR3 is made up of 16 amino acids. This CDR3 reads CASSPRDRVSEETQYF. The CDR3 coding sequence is TGTGCCAGCTCACCCCGGGACAGGGTCTCCGAGGAGACCCAGTACTTC.

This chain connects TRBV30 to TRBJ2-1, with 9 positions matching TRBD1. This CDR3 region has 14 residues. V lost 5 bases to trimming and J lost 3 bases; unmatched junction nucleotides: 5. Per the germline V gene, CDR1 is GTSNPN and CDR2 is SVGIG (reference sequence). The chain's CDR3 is CAWSPGQGYNEQFF. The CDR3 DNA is TGTGCCTGGTCACCGGGACAGGGCTACAATGAGCAGTTCTTC.